The entry that follows covers one T cell receptor (beta chain) sequence. The data are from a study of blood T cell repertoires in COVID-19. In the study overall: The study drew acute and convalescent COVID-19 samples from the United States, Italy and Spain. T cells, B-cell-depleted T cells, or PBMCs provided the cDNA or gDNA that served as material.

Under the authors' procedure: Using reference gene primer amplification, nucleated cell counts were estimated. Method: immunoSEQ multiplex PCR; TCRdb's copy keeps in-frame clones and lacks some. The V and J calls and clone size are taken from that table; D and trimming were inferred from the DNA. The profile shows fewer than 45,000 clones, about 90% of them singletons. V was trimmed by 5 bases and J by 6 bases, leaving 14 bases between them. The germline gives CDR1 GTSNPN, CDR2 SVGIG (reference sequence). This CDR3 spans 13 amino acids. The chain joins TRBV30 to TRBJ2-1; possibly TRBD2 for D (7 bases). The material sequenced was peripheral blood. This TCR was recovered from a human donor in a cohort sampled during active COVID-19. In DNA form, the CDR3 reads TGTGCCTGGGTACGGGGGGCCGCCAATGAGCAGTTCTTC. Translating gives CAWVRGAANEQFF.